This is a list of T cell receptor beta chains from one sample in a study of OX40 agonist ivuxolimab in advanced cancers. Using immunoSEQ multiplex PCR, the repertoire was profiled, and TCRdb retains in-frame clones only, with some absent. The table lists some 76,000 clones, more than 85% of them singletons. The specimen comprised CD4+ or CD8+ T cells sorted from blood, sampled in a trial of the OX40 agonist ivuxolimab. The source is an adult with an advanced solid tumor such as melanoma, head and neck, liver or kidney cancer. CDR3s include the opening cysteine and the closing phenylalanine or tryptophan. Each record gives: J gene, V gene, clone size, CDR3 protein. Clone size is given for some rows only: seen once, a few or many times, or a class if the clone is expanded.

TRBJ2-3,TRBV10-3,.,CAISELGRAGDTQYF
TRBJ2-5,TRBV18,.,CASSPKPTDRGPYQETQYF
TRBJ1-2,TRBV6-6,once,CASSDQGRANYGYTF
TRBJ2-7,TRBV11-2,.,CASSLGSGLEQYF
TRBJ2-3,TRBV9,.,CASSAGGTTDTQYF
TRBJ2-3,TRBV6-4,few,CASSDSGGADTQYF
TRBJ2-1,TRBV5-1,.,CASSPLGLPYNEQFF
TRBJ2-4,TRBV2,.,CASMRGIGKNIQYF
TRBJ2-7,TRBV4-1,.,CASSQAGTSGYEQYF
TRBJ1-3,TRBV9,.,CASSVSGGLSGNTIYF
TRBJ1-5,TRBV5-6,.,CASSSSGTGNQPQHF
TRBJ1-1,TRBV5-5,.,CASSLSTNTEAFF
TRBJ2-7,TRBV6-1,.,CATPGQGAYEQYF
TRBJ1-4,TRBV9,.,CASSTQGIGEKLFF
TRBJ1-2,TRBV9,.,CASSAYEVGLYGYTF
TRBJ2-7,TRBV11-2,.,CASSPPGEQYF
TRBJ2-7,TRBV5-6,.,CASGPGQFYEQYF
TRBJ2-1,TRBV19,.,CASSIFGLDNEQFF
TRBJ2-6,TRBV9,medium-sized,CASSRTGTGRTGANVLTF
TRBJ1-2,TRBV7-6,.,CASSPADGRYGYTF
TRBJ2-7,TRBV14,.,CASSQGTGIYEQYF
TRBJ1-2,TRBV9,.,CASIGDPYGYTF
TRBJ1-2,TRBV5-6,.,CASSPQGYYGYTF
TRBJ1-2,TRBV7-9,.,CASSQISTGGYGYTF
TRBJ2-7,TRBV10-1,.,CASSSTGGEVYEQYF
TRBJ2-1,TRBV2,few,CASHGAMNNEQFF
TRBJ2-7,TRBV6-5,.,CASSYSAESYEQYF
TRBJ1-1,TRBV20-1,.,CSASLSKAFF
TRBJ2-7,TRBV5-4,.,CASSLSGGPSYEQYF
TRBJ1-2,TRBV7-2,.,CASSLGGSLYGYTF
TRBJ2-7,TRBV29-1,.,CSVVDYEQYF
TRBJ2-7,TRBV11-2,.,CASSLDQRGLAGGYEQYF
TRBJ2-1,TRBV27,.,CASSALSGGAPIYNEQFF
TRBJ1-5,TRBV4-1,.,CASSQTGDNQPQHF
TRBJ2-3,TRBV27,.,CASSWGLHVTDTQYF
TRBJ2-5,TRBV7-8,.,CASSPLLAGGPGRETQYF
TRBJ2-1,TRBV11-2,.,CASSLAGEVLGEQFF
TRBJ2-7,TRBV11-2,.,CASKLGTGAYEQYF
TRBJ2-3,TRBV7-6,.,CASSLRTSGSTDTQYF
TRBJ2-7,TRBV4-1,.,CASSQVTASSWDEQYF
TRBJ2-1,TRBV7-6,.,CASSLSPSGDYNEQFF
TRBJ1-1,TRBV29-1,.,CSAGQGSGEAFF
TRBJ1-2,TRBV6-1,.,CASSEAGGDYGYTF
TRBJ2-2,TRBV29-1,.,CSVPVAGPTELFF
TRBJ1-4,TRBV10-3,.,CAIRNGDSDEKLFF